A single sample gave rise to the 14 T cell receptor beta chains below, sequenced in a study of regulatory T cells in long-lasting Graves disease. The time point here: newly diagnosed GD, antithyroid drugs for less than 3 months. The authors made the TCR library using RNA they extracted from PBMCs. With iRepertoire HTBI primers and Arm-PCR of CDR3 regions, TCR beta libraries were built. MiXCR was run by TCRdb on the multiplex PCR reads, yielding one entry per CDR3 protein. The sample holds 380,000 or so distinct CDR3 sequences, 15% to 20% seen once. This sample was shared with a second study, whose subject was T cells in Graves' hyperthyroidism and ophthalmopathy.

The sample was peripheral blood mononuclear cells (PBMCs), taken at new diagnosis, from a patient treated with antithyroid drugs. The receptors stem from a woman aged 18 to 35 with Graves disease.

The sample holds many counts of this clonotype. The chain is built from TRBV28 and TRBJ2-1, with 7 nucleotides matching TRBD1. The CDR3 is 14 amino acids. With V trimmed by 5 bases and J by 3 bases, 4 bases remained unmatched. Germline V gene lookup returns CDR1 MDHEN and CDR2 SYDVKM. In DNA, the CDR3 is TGTGCCAGCAGTGCCCGGGACAGCTACAATGAGCAGTTCTTC. Protein: CASSARDSYNEQFF.

The sample holds many counts of this clonotype. The V gene is TRBV10-3, the J gene TRBJ2-1; perhaps TRBD1 as D (6 bases). Trimming pared 6 bases from V and 5 bases from J, leaving 23 bases between. This CDR3 region has 17 residues. The germline V gene has CDR1 ENHRY and CDR2 SYGVKD. The CDR3 coding sequence is TGTGCCATCAGAGCTTTGCAGGGGACCTCTTCTCACAATGAGCAGTTCTTC. Protein: CAIRALQGTSSHNEQFF.

The genes are TRBV27 and TRBJ2-7, with unresolved D. The length of the CDR3 is 12 residues. V lost 5 bases to trimming and J lost 4 bases, with 9 bases between them. From germline, CDR1 is MNHEY and CDR2 SMNVEV (reference sequence). In nucleotides, the CDR3 is TGTGCCAGCAGTCGGCTAGGTTACGAGCAGTACTTC. This encodes CASSRLGYEQYF.

Many counts were recorded for this clonotype. The chain couples TRBV7-9 to TRBJ2-5; D possibly corresponds to TRBD2 (6 bases). Between the trimmed V and J ends, which lost 0 bases and 1 base, there was a span of 15 bases. This CDR3 has 17 residues. From germline, CDR1 is SEHNR and CDR2 FQNEAQ (reference sequence). The CDR3 sequence: CASSLAARPGVQETQYF. The CDR3 DNA is TGTGCCAGCAGCTTAGCGGCCCGACCGGGGGTCCAAGAGACCCAGTACTTC.

The gene calls are TRBV4-1 and TRBJ2-5; tentatively, D is TRBD2 (5 bases). With 4 bases removed from V and 11 bases from J, the gap between germline ends came to 23 bases. The CDR3 sequence is 15 residues long. The V gene's germline CDR1 is MGHRA and CDR2 YSYEKL. In nucleotides, the CDR3 is TGCGCCAGCAGCCGGGTGGGAGAAACCAACAATGAGCAGTACTTC. Translating it yields CASSRVGETNNEQYF.

This clonotype was seen a few times. This sequence joins TRBV6-1 and TRBJ1-6; 9 nucleotides line up with TRBD1. Germline V CDR1 and CDR2: MNHNS, SASEGT. This CDR3 comprises 13 residues. With 6 bases clipped from V and 8 bases from J, the junction kept 2 bases outside the gene matches. CDR3: CASRWTGDSPLHF. Here the CDR3 DNA reads TGTGCCAGCAGGTGGACAGGGGATTCACCCCTCCACTTT.

J is TRBJ2-1 and V is TRBV9; 9 bases line up with TRBD1. The germline V gene has CDR1 SGDLS and CDR2 YYNGEE. The CDR3 has 16 residues. V lost 0 bases, J lost 9 bases, and 10 bases stayed unmatched. The CDR3 nucleotides read TGTGCCAGCAGCGTAGATCCACAGGGGGCAAAGGGTGAGCAGTTCTTC. Translating it yields CASSVDPQGAKGEQFF.

This clonotype was found many times. J is TRBJ2-7 and V is TRBV9; D perhaps matches TRBD1 (5 bases). Trimming stripped 1 base from V and 3 bases from J, with 8 bases between. The CDR3 covers 13 residues. Germline lookup yields CDR1 SGDLS and CDR2 YYNGEE. CDR3 bases: TGTGCCAGCAGCGTACAAACAGGCTACGAGCAGTACTTC. Translation gives CASSVQTGYEQYF.

In this sample, this clonotype turned up many times. CDR3 nucleotide sequence: TGTGCCTGGAGTCCCGCCTTTGAGGGGGCGCGAGGCTACACCTTC. Translated, it gives CAWSPAFEGARGYTF. The chain joins TRBV30 to TRBJ1-2; TRBD1 aligns across 7 bases. Germline V gene sequence: CDR1 GTSNPN, CDR2 SVGIG (reference sequence). This CDR3 contains 15 residues. V lost 2 bases and J lost 8; bases outside the gene matches: 14.

This clonotype was counted ten times or more. The rearrangement uses TRBV6-2 or TRBV6-3 and TRBJ2-6; TRBD2 might be the D (5 bases). The length of the CDR3 is 15 residues. V was clipped by 5 bases and J by 0 bases, with 8 bases between them. CDR1 and CDR2 from the germline V gene are MNHEY and SVGEGT. The chain's CDR3 is CASSESGSGANVLTF. The DNA of the CDR3 is TGTGCCAGCAGTGAAAGCGGCTCTGGGGCCAACGTCCTGACTTTC.

In its sample, this clonotype was seen many times. The rearrangement links TRBV6-2 or TRBV6-3 to TRBJ1-2; D uncertain. This CDR3 has 14 residues. Trimming took off 4 bases at V and 4 bases at J, with 13 bases between the two ends. The germline CDR1 and CDR2 sequences are MNHEY and SVGEGT. The CDR3 reads CASSSFASAYGYTF. The CDR3 bases are TGTGCCAGCAGTTCCTTCGCCAGCGCCTATGGCTACACCTTC.

This clonotype appeared many times. The chain links TRBV5-1 to TRBJ2-3, with D perhaps matching TRBD1 or TRBD2 (7 bases each). This CDR3 region has 16 residues. The V gene's germline CDR1 is SGHRS and CDR2 YFSETQ. With 0 bases removed from V and 5 bases from J, the gap between germline ends came to 16 bases. The CDR3 spells CASSLDRGGSGDTQYF. In DNA form, the CDR3 reads TGCGCCAGCAGCTTGGACAGGGGAGGGAGTGGAGATACGCAGTATTTT.

This clonotype was counted ten times or more. The chain links TRBV3-1 to TRBJ2-1, with 11 bases fitting TRBD2. The V and J ends lost 4 bases and 11 bases, in that order; junction bases with no gene match: 10. The CDR3 covers 15 residues. CDR1 is LGHDT, CDR2 YNNKEL, per germline (reference sequence). In nucleotides, the CDR3 is TGTGCCAGCAGCCCCGGTGTAGCGGGAGGGCCTAAGCAGTTCTTC. This encodes CASSPGVAGGPKQFF.

The chain is built from TRBV6-5 and TRBJ2-5; D not resolved. Germline assignment: CDR1 MNHEY and CDR2 SVGAGI. Trimming cost V 3 bases and J 3 bases, with 5 bases left between them. The CDR3 runs to 12 residues. The CDR3 DNA follows: TGTGCCAGCAGTTATGGAAAAGAGACCCAGTACTTC. Amino acids: CASSYGKETQYF.